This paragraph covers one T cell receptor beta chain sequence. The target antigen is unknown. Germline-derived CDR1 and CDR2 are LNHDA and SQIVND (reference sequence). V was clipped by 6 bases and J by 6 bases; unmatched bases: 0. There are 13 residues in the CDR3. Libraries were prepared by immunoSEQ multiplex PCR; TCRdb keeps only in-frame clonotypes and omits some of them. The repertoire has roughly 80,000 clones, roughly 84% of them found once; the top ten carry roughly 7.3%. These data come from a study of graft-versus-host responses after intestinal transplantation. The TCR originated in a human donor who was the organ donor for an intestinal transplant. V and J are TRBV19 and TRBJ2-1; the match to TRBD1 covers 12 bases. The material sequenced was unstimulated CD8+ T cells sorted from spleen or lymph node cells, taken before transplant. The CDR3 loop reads CASRGQGANEQFF. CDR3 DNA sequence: TGTGCCAGTAGGGGACAGGGGGCCAATGAGCAGTTCTTC.